These T cell receptor beta chains were read from a single sample in a study of CD8+ T cells in alopecia areata. TCRdb's copy holds only in-frame clones and misses some; the assay was immunoSEQ multiplex PCR. The top ten clones hold around 12% of a sample with 170,000 or so clones, around 50% of them seen once. Material: CD8+ T cells sorted from blood, obtained at week 24, from a patient treated with tofacitinib. The origin of the receptors is a human donor with alopecia areata. The CDR3 runs from the conserved cysteine through the conserved F or W. The D gene is left open where the match is weak. Only part of the rows carry a size: once, few, many, or a class if the clone is expanded.

v_gene: TRBV7-3
d_gene: TRBD2
abundance: .
j_gene: TRBJ2-1
CDR3nt: TGTGCCAGCAGCTTCGACGCGGGGGGATCCTACAATGAGCAGTTCTTC
CDR3aa: CASSFDAGGSYNEQFF

v_gene: TRBV27
d_gene: .
abundance: .
j_gene: TRBJ2-5
CDR3nt: TGTGCCAGCGGGAGGTTTTGGGAGACCCAGTACTTC
CDR3aa: CASGRFWETQYF

v_gene: TRBV29-1
d_gene: .
abundance: .
j_gene: TRBJ2-7
CDR3nt: TGCAGCGTTGATACCGACTACGAGCAGTACTTC
CDR3aa: CSVDTDYEQYF

v_gene: TRBV5-1
d_gene: TRBD1
abundance: .
j_gene: TRBJ2-1
CDR3nt: TGCGCCAGCAGCATGGGACAGGGCTCCTACAATGAGCAGTTCTTC
CDR3aa: CASSMGQGSYNEQFF

v_gene: TRBV5-1
d_gene: TRBD1
abundance: .
j_gene: TRBJ2-7
CDR3nt: TGCGCCAGCAGCTTTACGACAGGGACCTACGAGCAGTACTTC
CDR3aa: CASSFTTGTYEQYF

v_gene: TRBV5-5
d_gene: .
abundance: many
j_gene: TRBJ2-1
CDR3nt: TGTGCCAGCAATGCTTTTCACGGGAATGAGCAGTTCTTC
CDR3aa: CASNAFHGNEQFF

v_gene: TRBV9
d_gene: .
abundance: few
j_gene: TRBJ2-3
CDR3nt: TGTGCCAGCAGCTCCCATGAGGATACGCAGTATTTT
CDR3aa: CASSSHEDTQYF

v_gene: TRBV14
d_gene: .
abundance: few
j_gene: TRBJ1-2
CDR3nt: TGTGCCAGCAGCCACACCGGCAACTATGGCTACACCTTC
CDR3aa: CASSHTGNYGYTF

v_gene: TRBV7-8
d_gene: .
abundance: .
j_gene: TRBJ2-5
CDR3nt: TGTGCCAGCAGCTTTCAAGAGACCCAGTACTTC
CDR3aa: CASSFQETQYF

v_gene: TRBV7-9
d_gene: .
abundance: few
j_gene: TRBJ2-5
CDR3nt: TGTGCCAGCATCCGGACAAGGTCCCCTCAAGAGACCCAGTACTTC
CDR3aa: CASIRTRSPQETQYF

v_gene: TRBV27
d_gene: .
abundance: .
j_gene: TRBJ1-5
CDR3nt: TGTGCCAGCAGTTTAGGGGTCAGCAATCAGCCCCAGCATTTT
CDR3aa: CASSLGVSNQPQHF